This T cell receptor (beta chain) comes out of a study of post-analysis software for immune sequencing data. Study-wide findings and caveats: Clustering by F measure revealed strong co-clustering among samples prepared together in one batch. The study found significantly lower normalized Chao1 diversity in multiple sclerosis patients than in controls. TRBV5-6, TRBV5-1 and TRBV20-1 belonged to a set of a few TRBV segments that were more frequent in patients than controls.

CDR3 length equals 16 residues. The V gene's germline CDR1 is SGDLS and CDR2 YYNGEE. Unmatched junction bases numbered 4, after V lost 0 bases and J lost 3 bases. Carried by the TCR beta cDNA libraries were unique molecular identifiers. When 1 to 10 million T cells were used, they gave approximately 530,000 cDNA molecules. TCRdb reanalysed the PCR reads using MiXCR and keeps one entry per CDR3 protein. Of about 820,000 distinct CDR3 sequences listed, roughly half are singletons. Points on this clonotype: Its specificity is unknown.

Sequenced sample: blood. The receptor comes from a girl between 5 and 17 years old with multiple sclerosis. The gene calls are TRBV9 and TRBJ2-3, with 10 positions matching TRBD1. The CDR3 sequence: CASSVETGGDTDTQYF. The CDR3 DNA reads TGTGCCAGCAGCGTAGAGACAGGGGGCGATACAGATACGCAGTATTTT. Filled out from reference TRBV9 and TRBJ2-3, the complete variable domain reads DSGVTQTPKHLITATGQRVTLRCSPRSGDLSVYWYQQSLDQGLQFLIQYYNGEERAKGNILERFSAQQFPDLHSELNLSSLELGDSALYFCASSVETGGDTDTQYFGPGTRLTVL.